This is a list of T cell receptor beta chains from one sample in a study of blood T cell repertoires in COVID-19. Generated by immunoSEQ multiplex PCR, the TCRdb table keeps only in-frame clones and is missing some. The repertoire has 150,000 to 200,000 clones, approximately 86% of them found once; the top ten carry roughly 8%. The sample taken for sequencing was peripheral blood. These receptors were obtained from a man in his sixties with acute or convalescent COVID-19. Both conserved end residues are part of each CDR3. A D gene is named only where the DNA matches it firmly. Clone sizes are given selectively: once, few, many, or a class where the clone is expanded.

CDR3nt,CDR3aa,v_gene,d_gene,abundance,j_gene
TGCAGCGTTGGGGTAGCGGGACGCACAGATACGCAGTATTTT,CSVGVAGRTDTQYF,TRBV29-1,TRBD2,-,TRBJ2-3
TGCGCCAGCAGCCAAGGTCAGGGAGGGACCTACGAGCAGTACTTC,CASSQGQGGTYEQYF,TRBV4-1,TRBD2,many,TRBJ2-7
TGTGCCAGTAGTAGGCAGGGGGCGCGGTACGAGCAGTACTTC,CASSRQGARYEQYF,TRBV19,TRBD1,-,TRBJ2-7
TGCAGTACCCTGGGAGCGAACTACGAGCAGTACTTC,CSTLGANYEQYF,TRBV29-1,-,-,TRBJ2-7
TGTGCCAGCAGCGTAGGAGGCGGGAGAGTGAACAATGAGCAGTTCTTC,CASSVGGGRVNNEQFF,TRBV9,TRBD2,-,TRBJ2-1
TGCGCCAGCAGCTCGGGCACTGAAGCTTTCTTT,CASSSGTEAFF,TRBV10-2,-,-,TRBJ1-1
TGTGCCAGCAGCCCCCATGTGGCGGGTGGCTACACCTTC,CASSPHVAGGYTF,TRBV9,-,-,TRBJ1-2
TGTGCCAGCAGTTTATCCCAGGCACGGAATGGCTACACCTTC,CASSLSQARNGYTF,TRBV27,-,-,TRBJ1-2
TGTGCCAGCAGCTTAGAGGAGTCCACTGAAGCTTTCTTT,CASSLEESTEAFF,TRBV7-9,-,-,TRBJ1-1
TGTGCCAGCACCCGGCAGGGGCGAAGCTCCTACAATGAGCAGTTCTTC,CASTRQGRSSYNEQFF,TRBV7-9,-,-,TRBJ2-1
TGTGCCAGCAGTTCGACTAGCGGGAGGGCGGACGGGGAGCTGTTTTTT,CASSSTSGRADGELFF,TRBV5-4,TRBD2,-,TRBJ2-2
TGTGCCAGCTCAACAAACAGGGGGCCGGATAATTCACCCCTCCACTTT,CASSTNRGPDNSPLHF,TRBV18,TRBD1,-,TRBJ1-6
TGTGCCAGCAGCTTTTACTCTTCCACCGGGGAGCTGTTTTTT,CASSFYSSTGELFF,TRBV3-1/TRBV3-2,-,-,TRBJ2-2
TGTGCCAGCAGCTTCGCCCCGGGACAGGGAGCCCCCCTCCACTTT,CASSFAPGQGAPLHF,TRBV7-3,TRBD1,-,TRBJ1-6
TGCGCCAGCAGCCGTGGCGAGACATCGTATTCGAAACAGTTCTTC,CASSRGETSYSKQFF,TRBV4-1,-,once,TRBJ2-1
TGTGCCAGCAGTTTTCGGACAGGGAGCTCCTATAATTCACCCCTCCACTTT,CASSFRTGSSYNSPLHF,TRBV27,TRBD1,once,TRBJ1-6
TGCAGCGTGGAGATTGGGTTGGCTGGGGCCAACGTCCTGACTTTC,CSVEIGLAGANVLTF,TRBV29-1,-,-,TRBJ2-6
TGCGCCAGCAGCCGCCAACAGGGTCTAAACGAGCAGTACTTC,CASSRQQGLNEQYF,TRBV5-1,-,-,TRBJ2-7
TGTGCCAGCAGCCCTCAACAGGGGGCGTACGAGCAGTACTTC,CASSPQQGAYEQYF,TRBV9,TRBD1,-,TRBJ2-7
TGTGCCAGCAAAAGGGGTACCTACGAGCAGTACTTC,CASKRGTYEQYF,TRBV2,-,-,TRBJ2-7